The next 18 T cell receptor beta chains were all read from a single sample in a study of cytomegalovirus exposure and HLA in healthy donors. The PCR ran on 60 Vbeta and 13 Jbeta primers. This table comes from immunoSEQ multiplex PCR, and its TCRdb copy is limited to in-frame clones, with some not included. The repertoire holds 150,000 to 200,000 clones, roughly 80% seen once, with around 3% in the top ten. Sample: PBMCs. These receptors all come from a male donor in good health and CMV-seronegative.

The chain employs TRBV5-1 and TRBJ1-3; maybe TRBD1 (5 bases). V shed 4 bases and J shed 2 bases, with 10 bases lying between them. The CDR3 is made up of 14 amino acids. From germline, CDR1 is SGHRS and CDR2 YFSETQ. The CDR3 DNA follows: TGCGCCAGCAGCCCCGGGGGGGCTGGAAACACCATATATTTT. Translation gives CASSPGGAGNTIYF.

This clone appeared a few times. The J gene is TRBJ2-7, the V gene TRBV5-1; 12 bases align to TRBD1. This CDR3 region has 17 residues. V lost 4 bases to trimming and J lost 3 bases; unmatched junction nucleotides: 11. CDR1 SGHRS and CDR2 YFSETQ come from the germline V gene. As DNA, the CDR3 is TGCGCCAGCAGCGCCATACCCGGGACAGGGGGCCTCTACGAGCAGTACTTC. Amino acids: CASSAIPGTGGLYEQYF.

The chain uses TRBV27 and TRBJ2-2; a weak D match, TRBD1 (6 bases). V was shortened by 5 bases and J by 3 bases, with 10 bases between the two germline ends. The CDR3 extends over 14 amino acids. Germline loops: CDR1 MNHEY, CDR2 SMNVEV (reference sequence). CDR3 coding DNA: TGTGCCAGCAGTCGTACAGGGTACACCGGGGAGCTGTTTTTT. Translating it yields CASSRTGYTGELFF.

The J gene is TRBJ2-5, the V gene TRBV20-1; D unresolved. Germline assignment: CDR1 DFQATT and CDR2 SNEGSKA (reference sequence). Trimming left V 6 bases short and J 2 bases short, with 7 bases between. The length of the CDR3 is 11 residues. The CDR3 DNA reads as TGCAGTGCGGGCAGGCAAGAGACCCAGTACTTC. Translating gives CSAGRQETQYF.

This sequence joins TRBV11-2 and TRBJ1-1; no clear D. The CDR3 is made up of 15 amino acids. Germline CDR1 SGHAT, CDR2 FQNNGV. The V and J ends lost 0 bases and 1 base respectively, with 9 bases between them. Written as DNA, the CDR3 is TGTGCCAGCAGCTTAGAATGGCAGGCGAACACTGAAGCTTTCTTT. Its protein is CASSLEWQANTEAFF.

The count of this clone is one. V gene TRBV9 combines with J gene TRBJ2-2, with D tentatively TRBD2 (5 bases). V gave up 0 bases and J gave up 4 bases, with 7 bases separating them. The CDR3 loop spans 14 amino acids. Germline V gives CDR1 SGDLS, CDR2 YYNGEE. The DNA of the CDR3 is TGTGCCAGCAGCGTAGCGGCGGGCACCGGGGAGCTGTTTTTT. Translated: CASSVAAGTGELFF.

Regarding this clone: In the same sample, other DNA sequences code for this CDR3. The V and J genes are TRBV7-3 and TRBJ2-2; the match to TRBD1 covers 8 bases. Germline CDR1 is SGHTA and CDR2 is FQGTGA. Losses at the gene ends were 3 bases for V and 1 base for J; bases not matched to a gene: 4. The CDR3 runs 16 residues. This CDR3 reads CASSLGGQGNTGELFF. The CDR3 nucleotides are TGTGCCAGCAGCTTGGGAGGACAGGGGAACACCGGGGAGCTGTTTTTT.

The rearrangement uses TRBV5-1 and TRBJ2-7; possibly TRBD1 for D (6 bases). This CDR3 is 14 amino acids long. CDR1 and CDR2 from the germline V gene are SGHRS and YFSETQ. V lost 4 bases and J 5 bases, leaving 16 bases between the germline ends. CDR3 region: CASSVDSYPNEQYF. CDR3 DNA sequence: TGCGCCAGCAGCGTGGACAGTTATCCGAACGAGCAGTACTTC. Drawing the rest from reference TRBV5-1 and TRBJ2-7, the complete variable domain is KAGVTQTPRYLIKTRGQQVTLSCSPISGHRSVSWYQQTPGQGLQFLFEYFSETQRNKGNFPGRFSGRQFSNSRSEMNVSTLELGDSALYLCASSVDSYPNEQYFGPGTRLTVT.

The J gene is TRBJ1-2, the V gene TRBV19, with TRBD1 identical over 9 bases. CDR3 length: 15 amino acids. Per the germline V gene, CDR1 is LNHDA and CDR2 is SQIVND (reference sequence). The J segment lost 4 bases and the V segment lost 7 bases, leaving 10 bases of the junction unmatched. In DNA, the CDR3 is TGTGCCAGTACCATACAGGGGGCAGGGACCTATGGCTACACCTTC. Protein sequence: CASTIQGAGTYGYTF.

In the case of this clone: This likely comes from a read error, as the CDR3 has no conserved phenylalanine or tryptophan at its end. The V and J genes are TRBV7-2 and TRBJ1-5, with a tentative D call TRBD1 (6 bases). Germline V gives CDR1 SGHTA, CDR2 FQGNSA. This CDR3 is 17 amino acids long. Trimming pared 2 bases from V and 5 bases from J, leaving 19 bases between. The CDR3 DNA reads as TGTGCCAGCAGCTTACGATATGGGACAATTGGGGATCAGCCCCAGCATCTT. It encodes CASSLRYGTIGDQPQHL.

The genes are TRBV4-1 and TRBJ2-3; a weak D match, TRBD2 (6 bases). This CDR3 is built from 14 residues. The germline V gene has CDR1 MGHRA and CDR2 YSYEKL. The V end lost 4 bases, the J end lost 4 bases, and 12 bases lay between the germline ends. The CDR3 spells CASSLPGTSDTQYF. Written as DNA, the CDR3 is TGCGCCAGCAGCCTACCTGGGACTTCAGATACGCAGTATTTT.

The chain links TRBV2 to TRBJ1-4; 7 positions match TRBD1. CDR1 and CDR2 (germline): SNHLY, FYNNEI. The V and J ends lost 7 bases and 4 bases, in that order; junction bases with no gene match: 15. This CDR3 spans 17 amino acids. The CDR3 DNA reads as TGTGCCAGCATCCTAGGGGTAGGGGGCCGGATTAATGAAAAACTGTTTTTT. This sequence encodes CASILGVGGRINEKLFF.

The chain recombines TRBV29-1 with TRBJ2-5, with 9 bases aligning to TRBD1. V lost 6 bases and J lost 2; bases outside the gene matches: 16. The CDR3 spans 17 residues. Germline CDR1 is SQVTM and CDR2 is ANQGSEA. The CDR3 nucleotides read TGCAGCGTCTCCGGGACAGGGTCAGTACAATTTCAAGAGACCCAGTACTTC. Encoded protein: CSVSGTGSVQFQETQYF.

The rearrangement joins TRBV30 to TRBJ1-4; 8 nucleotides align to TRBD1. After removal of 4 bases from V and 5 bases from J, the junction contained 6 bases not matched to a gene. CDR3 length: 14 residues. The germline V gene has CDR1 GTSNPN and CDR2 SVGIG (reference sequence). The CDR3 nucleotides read TGTGCCTGGACCCGACAGGGGCTGAATGAAAAACTGTTTTTT. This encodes CAWTRQGLNEKLFF.

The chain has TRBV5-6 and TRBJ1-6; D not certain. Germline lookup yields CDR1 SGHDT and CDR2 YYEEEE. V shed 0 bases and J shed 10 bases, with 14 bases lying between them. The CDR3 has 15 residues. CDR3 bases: TGTGCCAGCAGCTTGGCGGCACGAAGGAGATCACCCCTCCACTTT. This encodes CASSLAARRRSPLHF.

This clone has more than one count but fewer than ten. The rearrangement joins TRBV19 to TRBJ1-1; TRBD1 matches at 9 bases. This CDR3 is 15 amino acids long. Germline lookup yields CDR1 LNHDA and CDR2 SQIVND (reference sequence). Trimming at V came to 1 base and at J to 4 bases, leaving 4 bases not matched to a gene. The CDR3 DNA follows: TGTGCCAGTAGTATAGGAGCGACAGGGGGCACTGAAGCTTTCTTT. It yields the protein CASSIGATGGTEAFF.

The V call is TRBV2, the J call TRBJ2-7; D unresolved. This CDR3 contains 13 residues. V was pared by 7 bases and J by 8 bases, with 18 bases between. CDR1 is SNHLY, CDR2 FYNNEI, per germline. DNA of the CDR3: TGTGCCAGCACCCCCGGGTTGACCCCGAAGCAGTACTTC. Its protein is CASTPGLTPKQYF. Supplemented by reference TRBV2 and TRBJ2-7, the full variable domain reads EPEVTQTPSHQVTQMGQEVILRCVPISNHLYFYWYRQILGQKVEFLVSFYNNEISEKSEIFDDQFSVERPDGSNFTLKIRSTKLEDSAMYFCASTPGLTPKQYFGPGTRLTVT.

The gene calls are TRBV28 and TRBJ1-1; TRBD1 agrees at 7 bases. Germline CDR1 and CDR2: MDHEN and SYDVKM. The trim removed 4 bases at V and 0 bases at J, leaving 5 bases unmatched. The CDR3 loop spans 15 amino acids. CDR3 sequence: CASSSPDRMNTEAFF. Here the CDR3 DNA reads TGTGCCAGCAGTTCCCCGGACAGGATGAACACTGAAGCTTTCTTT. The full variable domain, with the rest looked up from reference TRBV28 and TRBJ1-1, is DVKVTQSSRYLVKRTGEKVFLECVQDMDHENMFWYRQDPGLGLRLIYFSYDVKMKEKGDIPEGYSVSREKKERFSLILESASTNQTSMYLCASSSPDRMNTEAFFGQGTRLTVV.